What follows are 29 T cell receptor beta chains derived from one specimen sequenced in a study of T-cell memory formation after mild COVID-19. Each CDR3 protein gets one entry after TCRdb re-called the 5' RACE reads with MiXCR. This sample has roughly 14,000 distinct CDR3 sequences, with around 20% found just once. Sequenced sample: PBMCs or a T cell subset sorted from them (not recorded which). These receptor sequences come from a man in his late teens or twenties who had mild COVID-19 (a few samples of this study predate the infection). Cell type and time point are not known.

This clonotype was seen at least ten times. This chain connects TRBV5-1 to TRBJ1-3; perhaps TRBD1 as D (5 bases). Germline CDR1 reads SGHRS; CDR2 reads YFSETQ. Trimming took 4 bases from V and 0 from J, leaving 14 bases between them. The CDR3 loop spans 16 amino acids. CDR3 sequence reads: CASSPNRGFSGNTIYF. For the CDR3, the DNA is TGCGCCAGCAGCCCCAACCGGGGGTTCTCTGGAAACACCATATATTTT.

This clonotype was observed a few times. The chain couples TRBV5-4 to TRBJ2-2, with D uncertain. The V gene's germline CDR1 is SGHNT and CDR2 YYREEE (reference sequence). Trimming cost V 3 bases and J 3 bases, with 3 bases left between them. The CDR3 has 12 amino acids. In DNA, the CDR3 is TGTGCCAGCAGCTCTTACACCGGGGAGCTGTTTTTT. This gives the protein CASSSYTGELFF.

This clonotype came up many times. V is TRBV4-1 and J is TRBJ2-2; D possibly corresponds to TRBD2 (5 bases). Deletions cut 3 bases from V and 5 bases from J, with 10 bases between. Germline CDR1 and CDR2: MGHRA and YSYEKL. CDR3 length: 14 residues. CDR3 loop: CASSHPGVTGELFF. DNA of the CDR3: TGCGCCAGCAGCCACCCCGGGGTAACCGGGGAGCTGTTTTTT.

This clonotype appeared a single time. The chain couples TRBV5-1 to TRBJ1-1; D possibly corresponds to TRBD1 (5 bases). With 1 base removed from V and 3 bases from J, the gap between germline ends came to 16 bases. Germline-derived CDR1 and CDR2 are SGHRS and YFSETQ. This CDR3 comprises 16 residues. The CDR3 is CASSLIFRDGDTEAFF. CDR3 sequence (DNA): TGCGCCAGCAGCTTGATATTCAGGGACGGGGACACTGAAGCTTTCTTT.

The rearrangement links TRBV9 to TRBJ2-3; 9 bases map to TRBD1. Germline CDR1 is SGDLS and CDR2 is YYNGEE. Trimming at V came to 0 bases and at J to 5 bases, leaving 16 bases not matched to a gene. The CDR3 runs to 19 residues. The CDR3 DNA follows: TGTGCCAGCAGCGTAGAGCCTCCGGATTGGACAGGGGAAGGAGATACGCAGTATTTT. Protein product: CASSVEPPDWTGEGDTQYF.

This clonotype was counted at least ten times. Germline is not matched at one junction end, which may reflect a read error. CDR3 DNA sequence: TGCAGCGTTGAAAAAGTGGGGGCGAAGACCGGGGAGCTGTTTTTT. Its protein product is CSVEKVGAKTGELFF. The chain joins TRBV29-1 to TRBJ2-2, with D perhaps matching TRBD1 (6 bases). Germline assignment: CDR1 SQVTM and CDR2 ANQGSEA. The CDR3 has 15 residues.

This clonotype was observed at least ten times. J is TRBJ1-1 and V is TRBV30; tentative D call: TRBD1 (6 bases). Trimming left V 4 bases short and J 5 bases short, with 8 bases between. Germline assignment: CDR1 GTSNPN and CDR2 SVGIG (reference sequence). The CDR3 is 11 residues long. For the CDR3, the DNA is TGTGCCTGGAATAGGGGGACTGAAGCTTTCTTT. Translation: CAWNRGTEAFF.

The chain carries TRBV7-9 and TRBJ1-2, with D perhaps TRBD1 (5 bases). Germline CDR1 SEHNR, CDR2 FQNEAQ (reference sequence). The V end lost 5 bases, the J end lost 4 bases, and 20 bases lay between the germline ends. This CDR3 region has 16 residues. CDR3 sequence (DNA): TGTGCCAGCAGCCAAGGGGCAGCCGATTTCCTCTATGGCTACACCTTC. This translates into CASSQGAADFLYGYTF.

In this sample, this clonotype turned up a few times. This chain uses TRBV4-1 with TRBJ1-1, with D unclear. V dropped 6 bases and J dropped 2 bases, with 10 bases sitting between them. Germline CDR1 MGHRA, CDR2 YSYEKL. The CDR3 consists of 13 residues. The CDR3 DNA sequence: TGCGCCAGCAGTCGCACAAGAAACACTGAAGCTTTCTTT. As protein: CASSRTRNTEAFF.

This clonotype was detected many times. The chain is built from TRBV5-6 and TRBJ1-1, with 7 nucleotides matching TRBD1. The germline CDR1 and CDR2 sequences are SGHDT and YYEEEE. The CDR3 runs to 14 residues. The V gene end was trimmed by 2 bases and the J gene end by 3 bases; junction bases not matched to a gene: 4. CDR3 nucleotides: TGTGCCAGCAGCTTTAGACAGGGTTACACTGAAGCTTTCTTT. It codes for CASSFRQGYTEAFF.

This clonotype occurred many times. The CDR3 reads CASGLGRGSYNEQFF. The CDR3 coding sequence is TGTGCCAGCGGTTTGGGTCGGGGGTCCTACAATGAGCAGTTCTTC. J is TRBJ2-1 and V is TRBV25-1, with D maybe TRBD2 (6 bases). Germline lookup yields CDR1 MGHDK and CDR2 SYGVNS. Trimming stripped 8 bases from V and 1 base from J, with 15 bases between. The CDR3 spans 15 residues. Complete variable domain (other parts from reference TRBV25-1 and TRBJ2-1): EADIYQTPRYLVIGTGKKITLECSQTMGHDKMYWYQQDPGMELHLIHYSYGVNSTEKGDLSSESTVSRIRTEHFPLTLESARPSHTSQYLCASGLGRGSYNEQFFGPGTRLTVL.

This clonotype was recorded at least ten times. V gene TRBV11-2 combines with J gene TRBJ1-1, with 9 bases identical to TRBD1. There are 18 residues in the CDR3. CDR1 and CDR2 from the germline V gene are SGHAT and FQNNGV. Trimming cost V 5 bases and J 4 bases; bases outside gene matches: 17. The CDR3, as DNA: TGTGCCAGCAGCGACCCGGACAGGGGTTTCTTTTTTAGCACTGAAGCTTTCTTT. This codes for CASSDPDRGFFFSTEAFF.

This clonotype occurred many times. The chain recombines TRBV13 with TRBJ2-1, with D possibly TRBD1 on 6 matching bases. This CDR3 has 14 amino acids. Looked up from germline, CDR1 is PRHDT and CDR2 is FYEKMQ (reference sequence). V lost 7 bases and J lost 8, with 18 bases in between. As DNA, the CDR3 is TGTGCCAGCACCTCAAAAACAGGGCGCTATGAGCAGTTCTTC. Amino acid sequence: CASTSKTGRYEQFF.

J is TRBJ1-3 and V is TRBV7-9, with D uncertain. Germline V gives CDR1 SEHNR, CDR2 FQNEAQ (reference sequence). Trimming stripped 4 bases from V and 4 bases from J, with 8 bases between. The CDR3 length is 13 residues. The CDR3 DNA follows: TGTGCCAGCAGCTCACTGGCGGGAAACACCATATATTTT. This codes for CASSSLAGNTIYF.

The sample holds many counts of this clonotype. The chain uses TRBV4-3 and TRBJ2-7; possibly TRBD2 for D (6 bases). From germline, CDR1 is LGHNA and CDR2 YSLEER. V lost 0 bases, J lost 3 bases, and 15 bases lay in between. CDR3 size: 16 residues. The CDR3 coding sequence is TGCGCCAGCAGCCAAGATGTTACGGGACTTAACTACGAGCAGTACTTC. Encoded protein: CASSQDVTGLNYEQYF.

This clonotype was counted between two and nine times. The rearrangement links TRBV4-1 to TRBJ1-1, with unresolved D. This CDR3 is built from 15 residues. CDR1 MGHRA and CDR2 YSYEKL come from the germline V gene. Trimming took 4 bases from V and 4 from J, leaving 16 bases between them. The CDR3 DNA reads as TGCGCCAGCAGCCTAGCCAGGACGGCGGGCACTGAAGCTTTCTTT. It codes for CASSLARTAGTEAFF.

This clonotype was seen ten or more times. This sequence joins TRBV6-1 and TRBJ1-1, with no clear D. V gave up 1 base and J gave up 2 bases, with 17 bases separating them. Germline CDR1 and CDR2: MNHNS and SASEGT. The CDR3 is 17 amino acids. DNA for the CDR3: TGTGCCAGCAGTGAAGAATTATGGGCCTGGGGAAACACTGAAGCTTTCTTT. Translation gives CASSEELWAWGNTEAFF.

This clonotype was recorded at least ten times. The V gene is TRBV12-3 or TRBV12-4, the J gene TRBJ1-1, with unresolved D. Trimming stripped 2 bases from V and 7 bases from J, with 14 bases between. The CDR3 consists of 14 residues. CDR3 loop: CASSLSRPWGEAFF. CDR3 in DNA: TGTGCCAGCAGTTTATCCCGGCCCTGGGGTGAAGCTTTCTTT.

This clonotype was counted many times. This chain uses TRBV5-1 with TRBJ2-1; 8 nucleotides line up with TRBD1. The length of the CDR3 is 14 residues. The V and J ends lost 3 bases and 5 bases, in that order; junction bases with no gene match: 4. Germline V CDR1 and CDR2: SGHRS, YFSETQ. DNA for the CDR3: TGCGCCAGCAGCTGGACAGGGCTAAACAATGAGCAGTTCTTC. Its protein product is CASSWTGLNNEQFF.

This clonotype was seen at least ten times. The chain links TRBV20-1 to TRBJ2-1; the match to TRBD2 covers 7 bases. CDR1 DFQATT and CDR2 SNEGSKA come from the germline V gene (reference sequence). The CDR3 has 13 amino acids. The trim removed 4 bases at V and 10 bases at J, leaving 10 bases unmatched. CDR3 amino acids: CSATRGLVVEQFF. CDR3 DNA sequence: TGCAGTGCTACTCGTGGACTAGTGGTCGAGCAGTTCTTC.

In its sample, this clonotype was seen many times. The rearrangement links TRBV6-4 to TRBJ2-1, with 10 bases fitting TRBD2. J lost 1 base, V lost 0 bases, and 6 bases had no gene match. Germline V CDR1 and CDR2: MRHNA, SNTAGT. This CDR3 region has 18 residues. The CDR3 protein is CASSDSPTSGASYNEQFF. The CDR3 nucleotides are TGTGCCAGCAGTGACTCCCCCACTAGCGGGGCATCCTACAATGAGCAGTTCTTC.

The table lists this clonotype with many counts. CDR3 DNA: TGTGCCAGTAGTAGCCGGACAGTGATTTCCTACGAGCAGTACGTC. Amino acids: CASSSRTVISYEQYV. The rearrangement joins TRBV19 to TRBJ2-7; weak D call: TRBD1 (6 bases). The germline CDR1 and CDR2 sequences are LNHDA and SQIVND (reference sequence). This CDR3 has 15 residues. V was clipped by 4 bases and J by 1 base, with 14 bases between them.

Of note for this clonotype: This may arise from a read error, as a much more abundant clone is one base away. The rearrangement uses TRBV7-9 and TRBJ2-1; D uncertain. This CDR3 region has 12 residues. V was shortened by 5 bases and J by 10 bases, with 12 bases between the two germline ends. The germline gives CDR1 SEHNR, CDR2 FQNEAQ (reference sequence). The CDR3, as DNA: TGTGCCAGCAGCCTCATAGGAGCCGAGCAGTTCTTC. This translates into CASSLIGAEQFF.

V and J are TRBV12-5 and TRBJ2-1; D unclear. There are 14 residues in the CDR3. Germline V gene sequence: CDR1 LGHNT, CDR2 FRNRAP. Between the trimmed V and J ends, which lost 0 bases and 4 bases, there was a span of 7 bases. The CDR3 reads CASGLVGRYNEQFF. The CDR3 nucleotides are TGTGCTAGTGGTTTGGTGGGCAGATACAATGAGCAGTTCTTC.

The table lists this clonotype with a few counts. This chain links TRBV27 with TRBJ1-2; D might be TRBD1 (5 bases). CDR3 size: 15 residues. Trimming took off 6 bases at V and 8 bases at J, with 22 bases between the two ends. CDR1 MNHEY and CDR2 SMNVEV come from the germline V gene (reference sequence). The CDR3 reads CASSPREGRLEGYTF. CDR3 in DNA: TGTGCCAGCAGCCCCCGGGAGGGGAGGCTAGAAGGCTACACCTTC.

Turning to this clonotype: Being one base from a much bigger clone, this may be a read error. The V call is TRBV12-3 or TRBV12-4, the J call TRBJ2-1; 7 nucleotides line up with TRBD2. J was trimmed by 6 bases and V by 5 bases; bases with no gene match: 10. The CDR3 is 15 residues long. The chain's CDR3 is CASSHGLDLFNEQFF. The DNA of the CDR3 is TGTGCCAGCAGTCATGGACTAGATCTCTTCAATGAGCAGTTCTTC.

This clonotype was counted a few times. This chain's CDR3 is CASRRTGLRSGYTF. The CDR3 bases are TGTGCCAGCAGACGGACAGGGTTAAGAAGTGGCTACACCTTC. The rearrangement links TRBV5-6 to TRBJ1-2, with 8 bases matching TRBD1. Per germline, CDR1 SGHDT and CDR2 YYEEEE. Unmatched junction bases numbered 10, after V lost 5 bases and J lost 7 bases. The CDR3 is 14 residues long.

This clonotype occurred many times. The chain employs TRBV24-1 and TRBJ2-1; tentative D call: TRBD2 (6 bases). V lost 11 bases, J lost 6 bases, and 19 bases lay in between. Germline CDR1 is KGHDR and CDR2 is SFDVKD. This CDR3 is 14 amino acids long. This CDR3 is CAIPPSGFSNEQFF. CDR3 DNA sequence: TGTGCCATCCCACCCAGCGGGTTTAGCAATGAGCAGTTCTTC.

This clonotype occurred many times. The chain couples TRBV7-9 to TRBJ1-1; D is undetermined. Trimming removed 5 bases from V and 0 bases from J, with 13 bases in between. This CDR3 has 15 residues. Germline V gene sequence: CDR1 SEHNR, CDR2 FQNEAQ (reference sequence). CDR3 region: CASSTTQAVNTEAFF. CDR3 DNA: TGTGCCAGCAGCACTACCCAGGCGGTGAACACTGAAGCTTTCTTT.